This T cell receptor (beta chain) was recovered during a study of Graves' ophthalmopathy and Graves' hyperthyroidism. Study-wide results and limits: From stable hyperthyroidism, ophthalmopathy was separated by a 13-signature model with 85% to 90% sensitivity and 80% to 82% specificity.

Researchers took RNA transcripts and amplified TCR beta CDR3 regions from them. The first round was an RT-PCR with HTBI primers, and the second round was a multiplex PCR. Using its own MiXCR run on the multiplex PCR reads, TCRdb lists one record per CDR3 protein. The table records 150,000 to 200,000 distinct CDR3 sequences, 35% to 45% of them present only once. The ends were cut back, 10 bases at V and 2 bases at J, with 21 bases in the middle. In germline, CDR1 is LNHDA, CDR2 SQIVND (reference sequence). This CDR3 comprises 15 residues. Worth noting for this clonotype: Its antigen is not known.

This sequence was found in a man younger than 40 with Graves' ophthalmopathy. Sequencing input: peripheral blood. The rearrangement joins TRBV19 to TRBJ2-7; D possibly corresponds to TRBD1 (7 bases). The CDR3 sequence: CATQRRGQGAYEQYF. CDR3 bases: TGTGCCACCCAGAGGAGGGGGCAGGGGGCCTACGAGCAGTACTTC. The entire variable domain, with the rest obtained from reference TRBV19 and TRBJ2-7, is as follows: DGGITQSPKYLFRKEGQNVTLSCEQNLNHDAMYWYRQDPGQGLRLIYYSQIVNDFQKGDIAEGYSVSREKKESFPLTVTSAQKNPTAFYLCATQRRGQGAYEQYFGPGTRLTVT.